A single sample is the source of the 25 T cell receptor beta chains below, sequenced in a study of T cell clonality in common variable immunodeficiency. Points from the study as a whole: Common variable immunodeficiency TCR beta sequences reportedly had fewer deletions and N-nucleotide insertions.

Clones were sequenced by immunoSEQ multiplex PCR, and TCRdb holds only the in-frame ones, with some missing. The sample includes tens of thousands of clones, none of them occurring once. Antigens for these TCRs are unknown. The sample taken for sequencing was peripheral blood mononuclear cells. The receptors come from a human donor with common variable immunodeficiency.

This clone was seen only a few times. The CDR3 end is not reached by the read, which stops 3 residues before it; the germline J gene fills it in. V and J are TRBV5-6 and TRBJ2-7; 9 nucleotides agree with TRBD2. The CDR3 sequence is 15 residues long. Germline V gene lookup returns CDR1 SGHDT and CDR2 YYEEEE. J gave up 6 bases and V 4 bases, and 11 bases lay outside the gene matches. This CDR3 is CASSPVAGDPREQYF. The CDR3 DNA, read in part, is TGTGCCAGCAGCCCCGTAGCGGGGGACCCTCGCGAG.

Concerning this clone: The read terminates 3 residues ahead of where the CDR3 ends, so the germline J gene completes it. The J gene is TRBJ2-7, the V gene TRBV30; 7 bases are a match to TRBD1. CDR1 is GTSNPN, CDR2 SVGIG, per germline (reference sequence). CDR3 size: 13 residues. With V trimmed by 5 bases and J by 0 bases, 4 bases remained unmatched. The CDR3 bases that were read are TGTGCCTGGGGCAGGGGGAGCTCCTACGAG. Its protein product is CAWGRGSSYE. The full CDR3 reads CAWGRGSSYEQYF.

Concerning this clone itself: The CDR3 end lies 3 residues beyond the end of the read and is filled in from the germline J gene. J is TRBJ2-1 and V is TRBV19; 9 bases fit TRBD2. The CDR3 is 15 amino acids. The V gene's germline CDR1 is LNHDA and CDR2 SQIVND (reference sequence). V lost 4 bases, J lost 5 bases, and 6 bases stayed unmatched. The sequenced part of the CDR3 DNA is TGTGCCAGTAGTAAGGCGGGGGGGCTCCACAATGAG. The encoded protein is CASSKAGGLHNE. The full CDR3 sequence reads CASSKAGGLHNEQFF.

This clone occurred many times. Here the CDR3 reads CASSTRNTGELFF. The part of the CDR3 DNA that was read is TGTGCCAGTAGTACCCGGAACACCGGGGAG. V gene TRBV19 combines with J gene TRBJ2-2; D remains ambiguous. The read falls 3 residues short of the CDR3 end, and the missing part is taken from the germline J gene. The germline V gene has CDR1 LNHDA and CDR2 SQIVND (reference sequence). The CDR3 has 13 amino acids. Trimming cost V 4 bases and J 1 base, with 4 bases left between them.

In its sample, this clone was seen a few times. The read comes to an end 3 residues before the CDR3 does, leaving the germline J gene to fill in the end. This sequence joins TRBV7-2 and TRBJ2-7, with D perhaps TRBD1 (6 bases). Trimming left V 1 base short and J 3 bases short, with 10 bases between. The germline V gene has CDR1 SGHTA and CDR2 FQGNSA. The CDR3 has 14 amino acids. The sequenced part of the CDR3 DNA is TGTGCCAGCAGCTTAGAATGGACAGTCTACGAG. Translating gives CASSLEWTVYE. In full, the CDR3 reads CASSLEWTVYEQYF. Full variable domain (outside the CDR3, taken from reference TRBV7-2 and TRBJ2-7): GAGVSQSPSNKVTEKGKDVELRCDPISGHTALYWYRQSLGQGLEFLIYFQGNSAPDKSGLPSDRFSAERTGGSVSTLTIQRTQQEDSAVYLCASSLEWTVYEQYFGPGTRLTVT.

This clone occurred a few times. The CDR3 end is not reached by the read, which stops 3 residues before it; the germline J gene fills it in. The rearrangement links TRBV6-1 to TRBJ2-2; TRBD2 aligns across 7 bases. CDR3 length: 15 amino acids. Germline loops: CDR1 MNHNS, CDR2 SASEGT. Trimming took 4 bases from V and 0 from J; bases not matched to a gene: 2. This CDR3 is CASSGLAANTGELFF. The part of the CDR3 DNA that was read is TGTGCCAGCAGTGGTCTAGCGGCGAACACCGGGGAG.

Many counts were recorded for this clone. The read ends 3 residues early relative to the CDR3; the germline J gene fills the gap. The chain links TRBV30 to TRBJ2-7; weak D call: TRBD1 (5 bases). Germline V gives CDR1 GTSNPN, CDR2 SVGIG (reference sequence). This CDR3 contains 12 residues. V was trimmed by 1 base and J by 3 bases, leaving 7 bases between them. CDR3 DNA (partial): TGTGCCTGGAGTGATACAGGCTACGAG. Translation: CAWSDTGYE. The whole CDR3 sequence reads CAWSDTGYEQYF.

This clone was counted a few times. The read comes to an end 3 residues before the CDR3 does, leaving the germline J gene to fill in the end. The rearrangement uses TRBV19 and TRBJ2-7; 8 nucleotides align to TRBD1. Germline lookup yields CDR1 LNHDA and CDR2 SQIVND (reference sequence). The CDR3 is 14 amino acids. Germline trimming cut 5 bases from V and 6 bases from J; bases unmatched to any gene: 9. The chain's CDR3 is CASSLGQGRSEQYF. The covered CDR3 bases are TGTGCCAGTAGTCTAGGACAGGGAAGGAGCGAG.

This clone has only a few counts. The CDR3 end falls 3 residues outside the read, so it is completed with the germline J gene. The V call is TRBV7-2, the J call TRBJ2-3, with D perhaps matching TRBD2 (5 bases). This CDR3 region has 13 residues. V gave up 0 bases and J gave up 7 bases, with 8 bases separating them. The germline CDR1 and CDR2 sequences are SGHTA and FQGNSA. The CDR3 reads CASSLARVNTQYF. Incomplete CDR3 DNA: TGTGCCAGCAGCTTAGCGCGGGTCAATACG.

Concerning this clone: Coverage ceases 3 residues before the CDR3 finishes, and the germline J gene fills in the end. This chain uses TRBV7-2 with TRBJ1-5, with D perhaps matching TRBD1 (6 bases). The V and J ends lost 4 bases and 6 bases respectively, with 10 bases between them. This CDR3 contains 13 residues. Germline V gene lookup returns CDR1 SGHTA and CDR2 FQGNSA. The chain's CDR3 is CASSSGVAQPQHF. The covered CDR3 bases are TGTGCCAGCAGCTCAGGGGTGGCTCAGCCC.

This clone was seen a few times. Read sequence stops 3 residues before the CDR3 end, and the germline J gene provides the missing end. The genes are TRBV18 and TRBJ1-6; the D is unclear. The CDR3 runs to 15 residues. CDR1 KGHSH and CDR2 LQKENI come from the germline V gene. Trimming stripped 0 bases from V and 7 bases from J, with 10 bases between. CDR3 loop: CASSPPAGLNSPLHF. CDR3 DNA, as far as it was read: TGTGCCAGCTCACCACCGGCGGGTTTGAATTCACCC.

As regards this clone: The read ends 3 residues before the CDR3 terminus; that terminus is restored from the germline J gene. This chain connects TRBV2 to TRBJ1-5, with TRBD1 matching 7 bases. Per the germline V gene, CDR1 is SNHLY and CDR2 is FYNNEI. The CDR3 consists of 15 residues. The trim removed 6 bases at V and 2 bases at J, leaving 7 bases unmatched. The part of the CDR3 DNA that was read is TGTGCCAGCAGCGTACAGGGGTCGGGCAATCAGCCC. It translates to CASSVQGSGNQP. The whole CDR3 reads CASSVQGSGNQPQHF.

There are many counts of this clone. The CDR3 end falls 3 residues outside the read, so it is completed with the germline J gene. This chain joins TRBV15 and TRBJ1-4; D perhaps matches TRBD1 (6 bases). Germline CDR1 reads LNHNV; CDR2 reads YYDKDF (reference sequence). Trimming removed 0 bases at V and 7 bases at J, with 12 bases between. CDR3 length: 15 amino acids. CDR3 residues: CATSRDGGRGEKLFF. Incomplete CDR3 DNA: TGTGCCACCAGCAGAGATGGGGGCAGGGGTGAAAAA.

Comment on this clone: Read data end 3 residues before the CDR3 end; the end is taken from the germline J gene. The chain combines TRBV6-1 with TRBJ2-7; maybe TRBD1 (6 bases). The V end was cut by 2 bases, the J end by 0 bases, with 8 bases between. Germline-derived CDR1 and CDR2 are MNHNS and SASEGT. This CDR3 is 14 amino acids long. The CDR3 bases that were read are TGTGCCAGCAGTGAAAGGGGGATCTCCTACGAG. Encoded protein: CASSERGISYE. The complete CDR3 reads CASSERGISYEQYF.

This clone was counted between two and nine times. The CDR3 extends 3 residues past the end of the read, so its final part is completed from the germline J gene. The chain is built from TRBV30 and TRBJ2-1; D might be TRBD1 or TRBD2, each matching 5 bases. The CDR3 totals 12 residues. Germline V lookup: CDR1 GTSNPN, CDR2 SVGIG (reference sequence). V shed 4 bases and J shed 6 bases, with 10 bases lying between them. Here the CDR3 reads CAWTGSGNEQFF. CDR3 DNA (partial): TGTGCCTGGACAGGGAGTGGCAATGAG.

As to this clone: The CDR3 end is not reached by the read, which stops 3 residues before it; the germline J gene fills it in. The chain links TRBV2 to TRBJ2-3, with TRBD1 as a possible D gene (6 bases). CDR1 SNHLY and CDR2 FYNNEI come from the germline V gene. The V gene lost 2 bases and the J gene lost 2 bases, with 8 bases spanning the gap. The CDR3 loop spans 14 amino acids. The CDR3 is CASSEQGSTDTQYF. The CDR3 bases that were read are TGTGCCAGCAGTGAACAGGGGTCCACAGATACG.

This clone has a count of ten or more. The read is 3 residues too short to cover the CDR3 end, so that end is filled in from the germline J gene. V is TRBV5-1 and J is TRBJ2-1; 7 bases align to TRBD1. Germline V CDR1 and CDR2: SGHRS, YFSETQ. CDR3 length: 14 amino acids. With 7 bases clipped from V and 9 bases from J, the junction kept 13 bases outside the gene matches. The CDR3 loop is CASFTGDEGTEQFF. The sequenced CDR3 bases are TGCGCCAGCTTCACAGGGGATGAGGGAACTGAG.

This clone was seen a few times. The read halts 3 residues ahead of the CDR3 end, with the missing end drawn from the germline J gene. This chain joins TRBV5-1 and TRBJ2-3; 11 positions agree with TRBD2. Germline lookup yields CDR1 SGHRS and CDR2 YFSETQ. The CDR3 has 15 residues. CDR3 DNA, as far as it was read: TGCGCCAGCAGTACGGGACTAGCGGCGGCAAGTGCG. It encodes CASSTGLAAASA. The complete CDR3 reads CASSTGLAAASAQYF.

This clone was seen only a few times. The CDR3 goes on 3 residues after the read ends, and that part is filled in from the germline J gene. V usage is TRBV19 and J usage is TRBJ2-1; D gene ambiguous. Trimming shortened V by 5 bases and J by 3 bases, and 8 bases separated the two germline ends. CDR1 and CDR2 from the germline V gene are LNHDA and SQIVND (reference sequence). The length of the CDR3 is 13 residues. CDR3 bases read: TGTGCCAGTAGTCCCCGGGTCTACAATGAG. This codes for CASSPRVYNE. The entire CDR3 protein reads CASSPRVYNEQFF. Full variable domain (outside the CDR3, taken from reference TRBV19 and TRBJ2-1): DGGITQSPKYLFRKEGQNVTLSCEQNLNHDAMYWYRQDPGQGLRLIYYSQIVNDFQKGDIAEGYSVSREKKESFPLTVTSAQKNPTAFYLCASSPRVYNEQFFGPGTRLTVL.

Ten or more counts support this clone. The read is 3 residues too short to cover the CDR3 end, so that end is filled in from the germline J gene. This sequence joins TRBV29-1 and TRBJ2-1; the D gene is possibly TRBD1 (6 bases). CDR3 length: 16 amino acids. The V end was cut by 7 bases, the J end by 0 bases, with 19 bases between. Germline values: CDR1 SQVTM, CDR2 ANQGSEA. The CDR3 here is CSAEGDRRSSYNEQFF. The CDR3 DNA, read in part, is TGCAGCGCCGAGGGTGACAGGAGGAGCTCCTACAATGAG.

This clone was recorded at least ten times. The CDR3 end lies 3 residues beyond the end of the read and is filled in from the germline J gene. The chain is built from TRBV2 and TRBJ1-5; 7 nucleotides line up with TRBD1. The trim removed 6 bases at V and 0 bases at J, leaving 2 bases unmatched. Germline CDR1 SNHLY, CDR2 FYNNEI. The CDR3 is made up of 14 amino acids. Partial CDR3 DNA: TGTGCCAGCAGGGGGACAGATAGCAATCAGCCC. This codes for CASRGTDSNQP. The entire CDR3 reads CASRGTDSNQPQHF.

This clone was seen many times. Read sequence stops 3 residues before the CDR3 end, and the germline J gene provides the missing end. The rearrangement joins TRBV2 to TRBJ2-5; TRBD2 might be the D (6 bases). This CDR3 spans 11 amino acids. Germline lookup yields CDR1 SNHLY and CDR2 FYNNEI. V lost 7 bases and J 4 bases, leaving 7 bases between the germline ends. The CDR3 sequence is CASKEGETQYF. The CDR3 DNA, read in part, is TGTGCCAGCAAGGAGGGAGAGACC.

For this clone: The CDR3 end falls 3 residues outside the read, so it is completed with the germline J gene. The rearrangement uses TRBV5-1 and TRBJ2-7, with 7 nucleotides matching TRBD2. The CDR3 runs to 14 residues. CDR1 SGHRS and CDR2 YFSETQ come from the germline V gene. The trim removed 4 bases at V and 3 bases at J, leaving 7 bases unmatched. The CDR3 DNA, read in part, is TGCGCCAGCAGCCTAATGACTAGCAGCTACGAG. It codes for CASSLMTSSYE. The complete CDR3 protein is CASSLMTSSYEQYF.

This clone was picked up a small number of times. The CDR3 end falls 3 residues outside the read, so it is completed with the germline J gene. The gene calls are TRBV19 and TRBJ2-7, with TRBD2 as a possible D gene (6 bases). Trimming removed 1 base at V and 3 bases at J, with 13 bases between. CDR3 size: 15 residues. The germline gives CDR1 LNHDA, CDR2 SQIVND (reference sequence). The CDR3 sequence is CASSIGIGGDYEQYF. The covered CDR3 bases are TGTGCCAGTAGTATAGGTATCGGCGGGGACTACGAG.

This clone was counted at least ten times. CDR3 DNA, as far as it was read: TGCAGTGCGACTTGGGGGGGCAATGAG. Residues: CSATWGGNE. The CDR3 as a whole reads CSATWGGNEQFF. The chain recombines TRBV20-1 with TRBJ2-1; 7 bases agree with TRBD2. The read gets to within 3 residues of the CDR3 end, and the germline J gene fills in the rest. CDR3 size: 12 residues. V lost 6 bases, J lost 6 bases, and 5 bases stayed unmatched. CDR1 DFQATT and CDR2 SNEGSKA come from the germline V gene (reference sequence).